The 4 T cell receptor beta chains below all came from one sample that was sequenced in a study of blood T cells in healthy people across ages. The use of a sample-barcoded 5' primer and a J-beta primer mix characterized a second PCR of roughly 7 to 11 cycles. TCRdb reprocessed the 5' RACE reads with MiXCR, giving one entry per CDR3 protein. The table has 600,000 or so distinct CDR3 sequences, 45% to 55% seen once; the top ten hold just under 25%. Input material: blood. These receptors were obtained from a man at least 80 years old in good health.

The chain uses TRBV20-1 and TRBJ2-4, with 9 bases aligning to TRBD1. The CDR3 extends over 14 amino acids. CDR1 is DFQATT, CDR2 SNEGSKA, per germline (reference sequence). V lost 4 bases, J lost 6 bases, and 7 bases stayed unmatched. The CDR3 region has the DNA TGCAGTGCTAAGCTCCCGGGACAGGGAAACATTCAGTACTTC. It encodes CSAKLPGQGNIQYF.

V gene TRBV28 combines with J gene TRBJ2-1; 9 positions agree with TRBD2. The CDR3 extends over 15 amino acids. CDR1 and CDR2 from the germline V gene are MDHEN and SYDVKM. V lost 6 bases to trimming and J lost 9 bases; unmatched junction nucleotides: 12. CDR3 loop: CASSSPAGGKGEQFF. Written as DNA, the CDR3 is TGTGCCAGCAGCAGCCCGGCGGGAGGGAAGGGTGAGCAGTTCTTC.

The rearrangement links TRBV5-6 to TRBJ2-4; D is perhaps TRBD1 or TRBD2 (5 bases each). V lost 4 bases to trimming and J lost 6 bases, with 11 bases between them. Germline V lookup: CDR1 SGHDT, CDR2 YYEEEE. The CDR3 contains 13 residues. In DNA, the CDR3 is TGTGCCAGCAGCCCAACCGGGACAAACATTCAGTACTTC. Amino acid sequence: CASSPTGTNIQYF.

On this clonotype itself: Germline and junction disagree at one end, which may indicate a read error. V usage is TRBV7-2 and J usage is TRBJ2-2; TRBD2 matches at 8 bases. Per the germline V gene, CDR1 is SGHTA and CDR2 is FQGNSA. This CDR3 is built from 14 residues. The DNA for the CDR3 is TGTGCCAGCAGCGCAAACACGGACAGCGGGGGGCTGTTTTTT. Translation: CASSANTDSGGLFF.